This entry lists 2 T cell receptor beta chains sequenced from one sample in a study of control samples from healthy donors and cancer patients. TCRdb keeps only in-frame clones here, not all; method: immunoSEQ multiplex PCR. The sample has tens of thousands of clones, over 80% seen once. What was sequenced was blood. These receptors originate from a man between 25 and 39 years old in good health.

The rearrangement links TRBV6-5 to TRBJ2-1, with 8 positions matching TRBD1. CDR1 is MNHEY and CDR2 is SVGAGI in the germline V gene. The CDR3 extends over 14 amino acids. The V gene end was trimmed by 7 bases and the J gene end by 4 bases; junction bases not matched to a gene: 6. CDR3 amino acids: CASKGGQEYNEQFF. The CDR3 DNA is TGTGCCAGCAAGGGGGGACAGGAGTACAATGAGCAGTTCTTC.

The chain carries TRBV5-1 and TRBJ2-4; 7 nucleotides align to TRBD1. This CDR3 is 14 amino acids long. J gave up 5 bases and V 0 bases, and 2 bases lay outside the gene matches. Germline V gene lookup returns CDR1 SGHRS and CDR2 YFSETQ. The CDR3 is CASSLVTGENIQYF. CDR3 coding DNA: TGCGCCAGCAGCTTGGTTACAGGGGAAAACATTCAGTACTTC.